This is a list of T cell receptor beta chains from one sample in a study of CD8+ T cells in alopecia areata. TCRdb's table, derived via immunoSEQ multiplex PCR, lists solely in-frame clones and lacks some. The table includes approximately 210,000 clones, 66% detected once. This sample comprised CD4+ T cells sorted from blood, obtained at week 44, from a patient treated with tofacitinib. All receptors derive from a human donor with alopecia areata. CDR3s include the opening cysteine and the closing phenylalanine or tryptophan. Fields, in order: J gene, clone size, D gene, V gene, CDR3 DNA, CDR3 protein. The D gene is left open where the match is weak. Only some rows state a clone size, as once, few, many or a class for expanded clones.

J: TRBJ2-3; size: NA; D: TRBD1; V: TRBV29-1; DNA: TGCAGCGTTGCCAGGGGGCGCACAGATACGCAGTATTTT; CDR3: CSVARGRTDTQYF
J: TRBJ2-1; size: NA; D: NA; V: TRBV5-6; DNA: TGTGCCAGCAGCTTGGTAAGGAGGAATGAGCAGTTCTTC; CDR3: CASSLVRRNEQFF
J: TRBJ2-3; size: NA; D: NA; V: TRBV18; DNA: TGTGCCAGCTCACCACCGGTGGGACCGAGGGAAGGGCAGTATTTT; CDR3: CASSPPVGPREGQYF
J: TRBJ2-7; size: few; D: TRBD2; V: TRBV6-6; DNA: TGTGCCAGCAGGTGTTCCGGGACTAACCCCTACGAGCAGTACTTC; CDR3: CASRCSGTNPYEQYF
J: TRBJ2-2; size: many; D: TRBD1; V: TRBV10-1; DNA: TGCGCCAGCAGACAGGGGTCGACCGGGGAGCTGTTTTTT; CDR3: CASRQGSTGELFF
J: TRBJ1-6; size: few; D: TRBD1; V: TRBV14; DNA: TGTGCCAGCAGCCCGGACAGGGATAATTCACCCCTCCACTTT; CDR3: CASSPDRDNSPLHF
J: TRBJ2-2; size: NA; D: NA; V: TRBV29-1; DNA: TGCAGCGTACGGGGGCACCAAGCGAACACCGGGGAGCTGTTTTTT; CDR3: CSVRGHQANTGELFF
J: TRBJ1-2; size: NA; D: TRBD1; V: TRBV29-1; DNA: TGCAGCGTCACCATAGGGGGCTATAACTATGGCTACACCTTC; CDR3: CSVTIGGYNYGYTF
J: TRBJ1-1; size: NA; D: NA; V: TRBV29-1; DNA: TGCAGCGCGGGACAAATGAACACTGAAGCTTTCTTT; CDR3: CSAGQMNTEAFF
J: TRBJ1-2; size: NA; D: NA; V: TRBV30; DNA: TGTGCCTGGAGTGGAAATGCGGGACGCCTCTATGGCTACACCTTC; CDR3: CAWSGNAGRLYGYTF
J: TRBJ1-5; size: NA; D: NA; V: TRBV2; DNA: TGTGCCAGCAGTGAAGGATTGGGCGCGGGGCGGGGTAAGCCCCAGCATTTT; CDR3: CASSEGLGAGRGKPQHF
J: TRBJ1-6; size: NA; D: NA; V: TRBV7-3; DNA: TGTGCCAGCAGCTTAACAAGGGATAATTCACCCCTCCACTTT; CDR3: CASSLTRDNSPLHF
J: TRBJ2-1; size: once; D: TRBD1; V: TRBV5-1; DNA: TGCGCCAGCAGTATACCGGGACAGGGGATTCTTGGGCAGTTCTTC; CDR3: CASSIPGQGILGQFF
J: TRBJ2-3; size: NA; D: TRBD2; V: TRBV11-2; DNA: TGTGCCAGCAGCTCACAACTAGCGGGTGCCGGGGATACGCAGTATTTT; CDR3: CASSSQLAGAGDTQYF
J: TRBJ2-2; size: NA; D: NA; V: TRBV30; DNA: TGTGCCTGGAGAGGGGGAATCGGGGAGCTGTTTTTT; CDR3: CAWRGGIGELFF
J: TRBJ1-2; size: NA; D: NA; V: TRBV5-1; DNA: TGCGCCAGCAGCTTGGAAGCCCGCGGGATAGGGGGCTACACCTTC; CDR3: CASSLEARGIGGYTF
J: TRBJ2-1; size: NA; D: NA; V: TRBV27; DNA: TGTGCCAGCCTGATAGACGGGGCAGCTCCTTACAATGAGCAGTTCTTC; CDR3: CASLIDGAAPYNEQFF
J: TRBJ2-7; size: few; D: TRBD1; V: TRBV10-3; DNA: TGTGCCATCAATCCGGACAGGGGAGACGAGCAGTACTTC; CDR3: CAINPDRGDEQYF
J: TRBJ1-4; size: NA; D: NA; V: TRBV15; DNA: TGTGCCACGGGTCCTAGCAGGCTTGAAGAAAAACTGTTTTTT; CDR3: CATGPSRLEEKLFF
J: TRBJ2-5; size: once; D: TRBD2; V: TRBV6-5; DNA: TGTGCCAGCAGGCACGGGACTAGCGGCACCCAGTACTTC; CDR3: CASRHGTSGTQYF
J: TRBJ1-2; size: many; D: TRBD1; V: TRBV19; DNA: TGTGCCAGTAGATACGACAGGGCCTATGGCTACACCTTC; CDR3: CASRYDRAYGYTF
J: TRBJ1-6; size: NA; D: NA; V: TRBV7-3; DNA: TGTGCCAGCAGCCTTACCTATAATTCACCCCTCCACTTT; CDR3: CASSLTYNSPLHF
J: TRBJ1-2; size: NA; D: NA; V: TRBV23-1; DNA: TGCGCCAGCAGTCGGCGGGGCGGCTACACCTTC; CDR3: CASSRRGGYTF
J: TRBJ1-2; size: NA; D: TRBD1; V: TRBV7-2; DNA: TGTGCCAGCAGCCGGTACAGGGGAGGCTACACCTTC; CDR3: CASSRYRGGYTF
J: TRBJ1-4; size: few; D: TRBD1; V: TRBV7-2; DNA: TGTGCCAGCAGCTCAACGATGAGACAGGGGGTTAATGAAAAACTGTTTTTT; CDR3: CASSSTMRQGVNEKLFF
J: TRBJ2-1; size: NA; D: TRBD2; V: TRBV7-6; DNA: TGTGCCAGCAGCATTAGCGGGGGACTCTACAATGAGCAGTTCTTC; CDR3: CASSISGGLYNEQFF
J: TRBJ2-5; size: NA; D: NA; V: TRBV11-2; DNA: TGTGCCAGCAGCTCTCAAAGGGCGGAGACCCAGTACTTC; CDR3: CASSSQRAETQYF
J: TRBJ2-7; size: NA; D: NA; V: TRBV5-1; DNA: TGCGCCAGCAGCTTGGCAGGGGCTGACTACGAGCAGTACTTC; CDR3: CASSLAGADYEQYF
J: TRBJ1-1; size: NA; D: NA; V: TRBV2; DNA: TGTGCCAGCGGGGGCCAACGGGGTTTGACTGAAGCTTTCTTT; CDR3: CASGGQRGLTEAFF
J: TRBJ2-7; size: NA; D: NA; V: TRBV25-1; DNA: TGTGCCAGCAGTGGGGGGGCCCTCTACGAGCAGTACTTC; CDR3: CASSGGALYEQYF
J: TRBJ2-1; size: NA; D: TRBD1; V: TRBV29-1; DNA: TGCAGCGGGAGGGACAGGGAAGATGAGCAGTTCTTC; CDR3: CSGRDREDEQFF
J: TRBJ2-2; size: NA; D: NA; V: TRBV12-5; DNA: TGTGCTAGTGGTTTGGTAATTCCCGGGGAGCTGTTTTTT; CDR3: CASGLVIPGELFF
J: TRBJ1-2; size: NA; D: NA; V: TRBV11-2; DNA: TGTGCCAGCAGCTTAGCTTTTGTAGGAGGCAACTATGGCTACACCTTC; CDR3: CASSLAFVGGNYGYTF
J: TRBJ2-2; size: few; D: NA; V: TRBV7-3; DNA: TGTGCCAGCAGCCCGGACAGGAACACCGGGGAGCTGTTTTTT; CDR3: CASSPDRNTGELFF
J: TRBJ2-6; size: NA; D: NA; V: TRBV7-8; DNA: TGTGCCAGCAGCTTAGACGGGGCTGGGGCCAACGTCCTGACTTTC; CDR3: CASSLDGAGANVLTF
J: TRBJ2-5; size: NA; D: NA; V: TRBV20-1; DNA: TGCAGTGCTAGGGGGCAAGAGACCCAGTACTTC; CDR3: CSARGQETQYF
J: TRBJ2-5; size: NA; D: NA; V: TRBV18; DNA: TGTGCCAGCTCACGAGGCCAAGAGACCCAGTACTTC; CDR3: CASSRGQETQYF
J: TRBJ2-3; size: NA; D: NA; V: TRBV5-6; DNA: TGTGCCAGCAGCTTGGATGGGACCGCGACAGATACGCAGTATTTT; CDR3: CASSLDGTATDTQYF
J: TRBJ1-5; size: NA; D: NA; V: TRBV29-1; DNA: TGCAGCGTGGGGGATAACAATCAGCCCCAGCATTTT; CDR3: CSVGDNNQPQHF
J: TRBJ2-1; size: NA; D: TRBD2; V: TRBV29-1; DNA: TGCAGCGTTGGACCGGGGGGGCTTCGCAATGAGCAGTTCTTC; CDR3: CSVGPGGLRNEQFF
J: TRBJ2-2; size: NA; D: NA; V: TRBV29-1; DNA: TGCAGCGTTGGTACAGGAACGAACACCGGGGAGCTGTTTTTT; CDR3: CSVGTGTNTGELFF
J: TRBJ2-5; size: NA; D: NA; V: TRBV4-3; DNA: TGCGCCAGCAGCCAGGAGGGAGGTGCCTGGGAGACCCAGTACTTC; CDR3: CASSQEGGAWETQYF
J: TRBJ2-3; size: once; D: TRBD2; V: TRBV30; DNA: TGTGCCTGGAGTCCTGGACTAGCGGGGGTTACAGATACGCAGTATTTT; CDR3: CAWSPGLAGVTDTQYF
J: TRBJ2-1; size: once; D: NA; V: TRBV29-1; DNA: TGCAGCGTTGATCCGGGTTCCTCCAATGAGCAGTTCTTC; CDR3: CSVDPGSSNEQFF
J: TRBJ1-1; size: NA; D: NA; V: TRBV29-1; DNA: TGCAGCGTTGTCTTACAGCTAAACACTGAAGCTTTCTTT; CDR3: CSVVLQLNTEAFF
J: TRBJ1-4; size: NA; D: NA; V: TRBV6-5; DNA: TGTGCCAGCAGTTACGAGGCCAATGAAAAACTGTTTTTT; CDR3: CASSYEANEKLFF
J: TRBJ1-2; size: NA; D: TRBD1; V: TRBV10-3; DNA: TGTGCCATCAGTGAGTCGCTAGGACAGGGGCGAAGATCATCTAACTATGGCTACACCTTC; CDR3: CAISESLGQGRRSSNYGYTF
J: TRBJ1-1; size: NA; D: NA; V: TRBV19; DNA: TGTGCCAGTATCACGACAGGACGGGCTTTCTTT; CDR3: CASITTGRAFF
J: TRBJ2-5; size: NA; D: NA; V: TRBV7-2; DNA: TGTGCCAGCAGCTCTCAAAATTCTTGGGGGGTATCGTCAGAGACCCAGTACTTC; CDR3: CASSSQNSWGVSSETQYF
J: TRBJ1-5; size: NA; D: TRBD1; V: TRBV27; DNA: TGTGCCAGCAGTTCGGGACAGGGCCTAGGGGCCCAGCATTTT; CDR3: CASSSGQGLGAQHF
J: TRBJ2-1; size: NA; D: TRBD2; V: TRBV6-1; DNA: TGTGCCAGCAGTGCAACTAGCGGGGGGGCCGGTGAGCAGTTCTTC; CDR3: CASSATSGGAGEQFF
J: TRBJ1-6; size: NA; D: NA; V: TRBV2; DNA: TGTGCCATCAACTCCCCGGAGTATAATTCACCCCTCCACTTT; CDR3: CAINSPEYNSPLHF
J: TRBJ1-2; size: NA; D: TRBD1; V: TRBV29-1; DNA: TGCAGCGTTGAAGATCTTAGGACAGGGCGAGGCTACACCTTC; CDR3: CSVEDLRTGRGYTF
J: TRBJ2-1; size: NA; D: NA; V: TRBV6-6; DNA: TGTGCCAGCAGCCCCGGGACACCCGCCAATGAGCAGTTCTTC; CDR3: CASSPGTPANEQFF
J: TRBJ1-1; size: NA; D: NA; V: TRBV19; DNA: TGTGCCAGTAGTAGCACTGAAGCTTTCTTT; CDR3: CASSSTEAFF